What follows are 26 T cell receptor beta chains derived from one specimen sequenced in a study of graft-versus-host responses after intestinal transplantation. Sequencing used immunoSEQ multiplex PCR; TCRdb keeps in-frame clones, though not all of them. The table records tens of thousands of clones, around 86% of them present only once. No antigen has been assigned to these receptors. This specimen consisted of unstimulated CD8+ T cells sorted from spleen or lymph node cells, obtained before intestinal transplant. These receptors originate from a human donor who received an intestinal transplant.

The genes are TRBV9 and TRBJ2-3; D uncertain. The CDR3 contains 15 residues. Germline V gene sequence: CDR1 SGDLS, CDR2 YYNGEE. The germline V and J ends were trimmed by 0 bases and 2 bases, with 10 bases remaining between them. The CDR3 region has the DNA TGTGCCAGCAGCGTAGGGAGTACAGACACAGATACGCAGTATTTT. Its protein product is CASSVGSTDTDTQYF.

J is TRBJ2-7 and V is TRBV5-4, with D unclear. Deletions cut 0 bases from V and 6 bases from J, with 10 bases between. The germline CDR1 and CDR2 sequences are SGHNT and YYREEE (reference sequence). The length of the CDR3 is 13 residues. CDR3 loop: CASSLEVLSEQYF. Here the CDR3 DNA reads TGTGCCAGCAGCTTGGAGGTCCTGAGCGAGCAGTACTTC. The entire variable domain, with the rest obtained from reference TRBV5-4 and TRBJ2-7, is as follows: ETGVTQSPTHLIKTRGQQVTLRCSSQSGHNTVSWYQQALGQGPQFIFQYYREEENGRGNFPPRFSGLQFPNYSSELNVNALELDDSALYLCASSLEVLSEQYFGPGTRLTVT.

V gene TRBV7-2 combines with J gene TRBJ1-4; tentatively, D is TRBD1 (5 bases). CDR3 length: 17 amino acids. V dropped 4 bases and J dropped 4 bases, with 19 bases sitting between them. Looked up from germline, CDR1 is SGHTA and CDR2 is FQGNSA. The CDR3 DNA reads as TGTGCCAGCAGCTCGGCCAGGGAGGAGGACGTTAATGAAAAACTGTTTTTT. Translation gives CASSSAREEDVNEKLFF.

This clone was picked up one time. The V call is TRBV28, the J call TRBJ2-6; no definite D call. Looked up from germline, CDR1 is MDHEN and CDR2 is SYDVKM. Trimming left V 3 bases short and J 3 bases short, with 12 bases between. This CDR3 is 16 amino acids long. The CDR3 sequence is CASSLGYSGGANVLTF. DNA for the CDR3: TGTGCCAGCAGTTTGGGGTACTCGGGTGGGGCCAACGTCCTGACTTTC.

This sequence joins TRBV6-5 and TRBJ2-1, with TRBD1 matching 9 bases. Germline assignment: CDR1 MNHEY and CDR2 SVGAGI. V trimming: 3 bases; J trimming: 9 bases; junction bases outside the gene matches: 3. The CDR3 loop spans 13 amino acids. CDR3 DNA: TGTGCCAGCAGTTATACAGGGGGCACTGAGCAGTTCTTC. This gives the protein CASSYTGGTEQFF.

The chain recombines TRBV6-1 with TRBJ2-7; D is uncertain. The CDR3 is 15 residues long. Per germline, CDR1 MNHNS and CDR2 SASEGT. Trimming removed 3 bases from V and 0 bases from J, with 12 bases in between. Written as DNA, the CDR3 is TGTGCCAGCAGTGATTATTCATTCAGCTCCTACGAGCAGTACTTC. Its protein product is CASSDYSFSSYEQYF.

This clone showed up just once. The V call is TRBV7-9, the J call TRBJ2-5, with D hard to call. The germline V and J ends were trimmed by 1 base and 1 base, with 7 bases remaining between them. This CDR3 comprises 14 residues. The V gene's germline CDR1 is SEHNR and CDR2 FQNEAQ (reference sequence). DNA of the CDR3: TGTGCCAGCAGCTTAGAGGCGAGCCAAGAGACCCAGTACTTC. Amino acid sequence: CASSLEASQETQYF.

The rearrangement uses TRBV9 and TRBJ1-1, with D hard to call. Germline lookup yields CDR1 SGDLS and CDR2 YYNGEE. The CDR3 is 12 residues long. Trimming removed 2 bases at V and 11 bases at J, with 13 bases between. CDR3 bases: TGTGCCAGCAGCGTTGAGGGAAGGTCGGCTTTCTTT. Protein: CASSVEGRSAFF.

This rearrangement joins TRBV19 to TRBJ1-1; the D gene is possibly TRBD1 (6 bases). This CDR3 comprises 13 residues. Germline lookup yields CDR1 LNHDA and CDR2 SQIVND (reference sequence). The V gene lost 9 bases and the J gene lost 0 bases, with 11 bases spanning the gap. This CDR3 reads CASRTDLNTEAFF. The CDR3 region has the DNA TGTGCCAGCCGGACAGATCTGAACACTGAAGCTTTCTTT.

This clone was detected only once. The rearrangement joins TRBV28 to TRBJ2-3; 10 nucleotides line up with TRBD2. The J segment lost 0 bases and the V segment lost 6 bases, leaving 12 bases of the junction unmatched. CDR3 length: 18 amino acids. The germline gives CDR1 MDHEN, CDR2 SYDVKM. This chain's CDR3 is CASSPLTGTSDSTDTQYF. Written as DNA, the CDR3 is TGTGCCAGCAGCCCCCTCACCGGGACTAGCGATAGCACAGATACGCAGTATTTT.

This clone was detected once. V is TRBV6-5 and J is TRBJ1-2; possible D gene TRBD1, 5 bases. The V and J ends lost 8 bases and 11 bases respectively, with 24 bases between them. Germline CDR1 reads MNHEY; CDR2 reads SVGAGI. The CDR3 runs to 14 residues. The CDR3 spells CASCQTGPARSYTF. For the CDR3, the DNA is TGTGCCAGCTGTCAAACGGGACCCGCCAGGTCTTACACCTTC.

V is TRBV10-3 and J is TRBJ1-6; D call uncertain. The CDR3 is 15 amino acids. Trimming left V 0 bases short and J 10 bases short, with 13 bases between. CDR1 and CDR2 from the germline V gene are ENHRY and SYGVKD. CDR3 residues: CAISESCPSESPLHF. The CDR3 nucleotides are TGTGCCATCAGTGAGTCGTGCCCTTCGGAGTCACCCCTCCACTTT.

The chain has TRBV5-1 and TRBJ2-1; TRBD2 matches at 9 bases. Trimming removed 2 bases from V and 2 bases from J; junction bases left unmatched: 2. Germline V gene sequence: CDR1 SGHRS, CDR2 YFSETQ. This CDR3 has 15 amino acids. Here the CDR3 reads CASSFLAGTYNEQFF. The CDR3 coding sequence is TGCGCCAGCAGCTTCCTAGCGGGGACCTACAATGAGCAGTTCTTC.

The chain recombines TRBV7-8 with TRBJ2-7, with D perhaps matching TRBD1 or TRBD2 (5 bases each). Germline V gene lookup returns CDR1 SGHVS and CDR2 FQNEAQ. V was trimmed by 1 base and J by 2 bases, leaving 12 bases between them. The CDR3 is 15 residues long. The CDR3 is CASSLVGRNTYEQYF. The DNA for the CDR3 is TGTGCCAGCAGCTTAGTGGGACGGAACACCTACGAGCAGTACTTC.

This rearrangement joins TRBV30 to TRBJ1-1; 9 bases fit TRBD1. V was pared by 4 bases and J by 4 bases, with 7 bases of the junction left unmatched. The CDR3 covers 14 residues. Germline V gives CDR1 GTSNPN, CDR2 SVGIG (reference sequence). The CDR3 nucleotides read TGTGCCTGGACAACTGGACAGGGGACCACTGAAGCTTTCTTT. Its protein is CAWTTGQGTTEAFF.

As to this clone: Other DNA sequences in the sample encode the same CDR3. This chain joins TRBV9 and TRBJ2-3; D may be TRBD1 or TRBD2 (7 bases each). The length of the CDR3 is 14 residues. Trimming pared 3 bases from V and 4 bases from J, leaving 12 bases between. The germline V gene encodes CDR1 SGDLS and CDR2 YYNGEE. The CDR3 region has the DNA TGTGCCAGCAGCGCAGGGGGGGGGCCAGATACGCAGTATTTT. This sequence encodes CASSAGGGPDTQYF.

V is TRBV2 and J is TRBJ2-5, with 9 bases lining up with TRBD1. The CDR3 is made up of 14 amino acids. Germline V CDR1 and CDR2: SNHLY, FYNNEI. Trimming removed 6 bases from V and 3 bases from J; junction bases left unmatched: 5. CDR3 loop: CASRLGQGEETQYF. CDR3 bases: TGTGCCAGCAGATTGGGACAGGGTGAAGAGACCCAGTACTTC.

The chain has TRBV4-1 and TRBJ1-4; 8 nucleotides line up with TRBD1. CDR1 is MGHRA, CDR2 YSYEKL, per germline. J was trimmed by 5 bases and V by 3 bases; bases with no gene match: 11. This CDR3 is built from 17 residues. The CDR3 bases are TGCGCCAGCAGCCATGAGGGACAGGAGGATTTAAATGAAAAACTGTTTTTT. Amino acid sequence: CASSHEGQEDLNEKLFF.

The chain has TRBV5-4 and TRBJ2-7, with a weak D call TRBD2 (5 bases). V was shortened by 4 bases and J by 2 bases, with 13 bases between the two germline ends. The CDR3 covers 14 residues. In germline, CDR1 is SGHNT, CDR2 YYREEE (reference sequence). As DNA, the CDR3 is TGTGCCAGCAGCCCTGCACGGGGAACCTACGAGCAGTACTTC. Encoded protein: CASSPARGTYEQYF.

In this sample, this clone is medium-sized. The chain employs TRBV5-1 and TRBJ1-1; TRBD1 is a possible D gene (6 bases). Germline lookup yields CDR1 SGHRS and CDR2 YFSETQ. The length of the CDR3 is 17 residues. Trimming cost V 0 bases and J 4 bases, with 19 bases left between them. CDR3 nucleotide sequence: TGCGCCAGCAGCTTGGTAGGACAGCGCGAGGTGTCCACTGAAGCTTTCTTT. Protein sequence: CASSLVGQREVSTEAFF.

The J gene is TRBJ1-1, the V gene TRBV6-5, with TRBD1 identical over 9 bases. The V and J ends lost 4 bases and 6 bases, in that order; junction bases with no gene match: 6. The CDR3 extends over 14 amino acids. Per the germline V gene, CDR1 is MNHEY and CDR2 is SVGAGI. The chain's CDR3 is CASSFSQGAAEAFF. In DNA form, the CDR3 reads TGTGCCAGCAGTTTTTCACAGGGGGCCGCTGAAGCTTTCTTT.

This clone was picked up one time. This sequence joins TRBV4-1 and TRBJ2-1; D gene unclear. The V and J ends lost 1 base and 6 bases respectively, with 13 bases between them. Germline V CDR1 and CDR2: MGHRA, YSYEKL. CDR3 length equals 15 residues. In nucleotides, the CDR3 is TGCGCCAGCAGCCAAGGCGGCTACTTTGCCAATGAGCAGTTCTTC. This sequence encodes CASSQGGYFANEQFF.

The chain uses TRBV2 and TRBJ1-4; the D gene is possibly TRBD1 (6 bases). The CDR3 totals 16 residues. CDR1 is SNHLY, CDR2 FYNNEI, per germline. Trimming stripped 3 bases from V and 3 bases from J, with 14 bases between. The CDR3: CASSDPGESANEKLFF. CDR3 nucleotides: TGTGCCAGCAGTGATCCAGGGGAGTCAGCTAATGAAAAACTGTTTTTT. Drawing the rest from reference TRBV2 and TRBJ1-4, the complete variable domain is EPEVTQTPSHQVTQMGQEVILRCVPISNHLYFYWYRQILGQKVEFLVSFYNNEISEKSEIFDDQFSVERPDGSNFTLKIRSTKLEDSAMYFCASSDPGESANEKLFFGSGTQLSVL.

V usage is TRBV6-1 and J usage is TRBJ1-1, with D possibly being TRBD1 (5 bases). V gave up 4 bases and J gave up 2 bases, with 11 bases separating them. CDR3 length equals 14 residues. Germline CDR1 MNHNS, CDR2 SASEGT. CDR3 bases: TGTGCCAGCAGTGGTTGGCAGGGAAACACTGAAGCTTTCTTT. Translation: CASSGWQGNTEAFF.

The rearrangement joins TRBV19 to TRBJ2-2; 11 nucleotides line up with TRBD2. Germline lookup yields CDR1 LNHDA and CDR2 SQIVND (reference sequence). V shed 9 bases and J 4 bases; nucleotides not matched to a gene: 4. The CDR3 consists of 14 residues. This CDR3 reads CASSSGGFTGELFF. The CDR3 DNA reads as TGTGCCAGCTCTAGCGGGGGGTTCACCGGGGAGCTGTTTTTT.

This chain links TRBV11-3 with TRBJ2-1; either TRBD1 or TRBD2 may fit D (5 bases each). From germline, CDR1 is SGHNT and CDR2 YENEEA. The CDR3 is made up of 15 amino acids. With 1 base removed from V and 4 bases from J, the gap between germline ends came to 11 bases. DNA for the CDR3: TGTGCCAGCAGCTTAGCGGGGCCTAGATACAATGAGCAGTTCTTC. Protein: CASSLAGPRYNEQFF.